This T cell receptor beta chain was sequenced for a study of blood T cells in healthy people across ages. Looking at the study overall: About one barcoded beta molecule per two T cells was captured by template switching.

This clonotype was counted once. The CDR3 totals 16 residues. Deletions cut 0 bases from V and 0 bases from J, with 11 bases between. Germline values: CDR1 KGHSY, CDR2 FQNENV. The authors ran a second PCR of about 7 to 11 cycles using a sample-barcoded 5' primer and a J-beta primer mix. Any given sample supplied a minimum of 3 million CDR3-containing paired-end reads. Using its own MiXCR run on the 5' RACE reads, TCRdb lists one record per CDR3 protein. The sample records 850,000 to 1,100,000 distinct CDR3 sequences, more than 30% being singletons. Extractions gave at least 5.5 micrograms of total RNA per sample.

Sequenced: blood. The TCR was taken from a man aged 18 to 29 in good health. V gene TRBV16 combines with J gene TRBJ1-1, with D maybe TRBD1 (6 bases). The CDR3 protein is CASSQSGRGLNTEAFF. For the CDR3, the DNA is TGTGCCAGCAGCCAATCGGGCAGGGGACTGAACACTGAAGCTTTCTTT.